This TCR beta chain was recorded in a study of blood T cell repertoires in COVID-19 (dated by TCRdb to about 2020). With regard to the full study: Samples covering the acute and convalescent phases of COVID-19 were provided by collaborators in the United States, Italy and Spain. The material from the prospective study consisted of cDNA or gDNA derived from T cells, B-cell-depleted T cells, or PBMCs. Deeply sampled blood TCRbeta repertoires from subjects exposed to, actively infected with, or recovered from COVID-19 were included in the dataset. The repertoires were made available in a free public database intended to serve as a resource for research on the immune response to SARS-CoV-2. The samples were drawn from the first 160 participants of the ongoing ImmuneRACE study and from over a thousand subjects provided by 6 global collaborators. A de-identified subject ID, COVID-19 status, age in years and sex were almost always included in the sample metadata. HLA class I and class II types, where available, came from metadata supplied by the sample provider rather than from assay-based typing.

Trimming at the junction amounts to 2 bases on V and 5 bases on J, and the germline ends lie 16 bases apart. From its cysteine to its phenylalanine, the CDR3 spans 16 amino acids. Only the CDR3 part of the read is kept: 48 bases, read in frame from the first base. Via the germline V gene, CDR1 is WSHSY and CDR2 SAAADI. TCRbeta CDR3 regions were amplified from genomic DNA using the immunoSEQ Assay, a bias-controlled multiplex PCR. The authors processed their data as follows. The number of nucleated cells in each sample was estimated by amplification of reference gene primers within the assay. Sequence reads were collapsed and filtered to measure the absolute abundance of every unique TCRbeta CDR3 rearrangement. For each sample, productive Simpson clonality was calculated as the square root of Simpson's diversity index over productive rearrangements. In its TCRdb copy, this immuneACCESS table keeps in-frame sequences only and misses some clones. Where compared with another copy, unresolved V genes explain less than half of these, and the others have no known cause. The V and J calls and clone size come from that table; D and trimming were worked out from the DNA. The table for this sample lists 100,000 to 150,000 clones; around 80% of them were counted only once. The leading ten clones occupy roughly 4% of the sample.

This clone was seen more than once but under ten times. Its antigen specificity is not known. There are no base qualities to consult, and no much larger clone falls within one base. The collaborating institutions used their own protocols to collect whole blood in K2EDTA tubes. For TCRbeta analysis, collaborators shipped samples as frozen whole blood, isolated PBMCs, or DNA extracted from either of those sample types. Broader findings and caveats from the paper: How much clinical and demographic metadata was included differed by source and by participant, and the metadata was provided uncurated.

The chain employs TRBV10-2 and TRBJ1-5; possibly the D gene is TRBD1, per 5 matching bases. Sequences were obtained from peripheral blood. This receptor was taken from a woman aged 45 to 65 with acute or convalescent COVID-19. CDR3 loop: CASSEVWQGLDQPQHF. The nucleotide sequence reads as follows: TGCGCCAGCAGTGAGGTTTGGCAGGGTCTGGATCAGCCCCAGCATTTT.